This is a list of T cell receptor beta chains from one sample in a study of blood T cell repertoires in COVID-19. The assay was immunoSEQ multiplex PCR, and TCRdb's table has in-frame clones only and misses some. There are under 300,000 clones in the sample; roughly 90% occur only once, and 1.7% lies in the top ten. Sequenced material: PBMCs or T cells enriched from blood (not recorded which). The receptors stem from a woman between 35 and 50 years old who had recovered from COVID-19. Each CDR3 is given with its conserved first and last residue. The D gene is left open where the match is weak. Not every row has a clone size; where given, it reads once, few, many or a size class.

d_call	cdr3_length	v_call	j_call	clone_size	cdr3_nt	cdr3_aa
-	13	TRBV5-1	TRBJ1-1	-	TGCGCCAGCGGATTGGGGGGGCGTACCGAAGCTTTCTTT	CASGLGGRTEAFF
TRBD1	14	TRBV7-9	TRBJ1-2	-	TGTGCCAGCAGTCGAACGAACAGGGGAGGTGGCTACACCTTC	CASSRTNRGGGYTF
TRBD1	13	TRBV6-1	TRBJ1-2	few	TGTGCCAGCAGTCCGACAGGGGACTATGGCTACACCTTC	CASSPTGDYGYTF
-	14	TRBV2	TRBJ2-2	-	TGTGCCAACCCAAGGGACAAGAACACCGGGGAGCTGTTTTTT	CANPRDKNTGELFF
-	16	TRBV18	TRBJ2-4	-	TGTGCCAGCTCACCACCTGGACATGTGAGCGAAAACATTCAGTACTTC	CASSPPGHVSENIQYF
-	15	TRBV9	TRBJ2-2	few	TGTGCCAGCAGCGTAGAGACAGGAAGGGCCGGGGAGCTGTTTTTT	CASSVETGRAGELFF
-	14	TRBV2	TRBJ1-5	-	TGTGCCAGCAGGGAGTATCAGGGAAATCAGCCCCAGCATTTT	CASREYQGNQPQHF
-	14	TRBV7-3	TRBJ1-2	-	TGTGCCAGCAGCTTATCAGCCGGAGGCTATGGCTACACCTTC	CASSLSAGGYGYTF
-	12	TRBV5-4	TRBJ1-4	-	TGTGCCAGCAGCTTCCGTGCGGAAAAACTGTTTTTT	CASSFRAEKLFF
TRBD1	17	TRBV7-2	TRBJ1-4	-	TGTGCCAGCAGCTTAGCGCATCGAAGGACAGGAGGGGAAAAACTGTTTTTT	CASSLAHRRTGGEKLFF
TRBD1	14	TRBV5-4	TRBJ1-2	once	TGTGCCAGCAGTCCGGACAGGGCTAACTATGGCTACACCTTC	CASSPDRANYGYTF
-	13	TRBV11-3	TRBJ2-3	-	TGTGCCAGCAGCGGCAAGTCCACAGATACGCAGTATTTT	CASSGKSTDTQYF
-	12	TRBV2	TRBJ1-6	-	TGTGCCAGTACCAGGGAGGGGTCACCCCTCCACTTT	CASTREGSPLHF
TRBD2	13	TRBV7-8	TRBJ2-3	-	TGTGCCAGCATCGGGGGGAGGGTAGATACGCAGTATTTT	CASIGGRVDTQYF
TRBD2	16	TRBV7-2	TRBJ2-5	-	TGTGCCAGCAGCTTAATTCCGCGGGAGGCGGGAGAGACCCAGTACTTC	CASSLIPREAGETQYF
TRBD1	16	TRBV11-1	TRBJ2-2	-	TGTGCCAGCAGCTTAGGGGCCAGGGGGCATACCGGGGAGCTGTTTTTT	CASSLGARGHTGELFF
-	15	TRBV7-2	TRBJ2-4	few	TGTGCCAGCAGCTCAGCCGGTGGAAAGCGGAACATTCAGTACTTC	CASSSAGGKRNIQYF
-	15	TRBV5-4	TRBJ1-1	-	TGTGCCAGCAGCAACCGACAGGTCTTGAACACTGAAGCTTTCTTT	CASSNRQVLNTEAFF
-	15	TRBV3-1/TRBV3-2	TRBJ2-7	-	TGTGCCAGCAGCCACACCCTGGGGGCCCGCTACGAGCAGTACTTC	CASSHTLGARYEQYF
TRBD1	14	TRBV30	TRBJ2-2	-	TGTGCCTGGATACAGGGGTATCGGACCGGGGAGCTGTTTTTT	CAWIQGYRTGELFF
TRBD1	14	TRBV5-1	TRBJ2-5	-	TGCGCCAGCAGCCCCGGACAGGGTCAAGAGACCCAGTACTTC	CASSPGQGQETQYF
TRBD2	15	TRBV7-7	TRBJ2-3	-	TGTGCTAGCAGCTTAGTAGCGGGAGCGCTGGGTACGCAGTATTTT	CASSLVAGALGTQYF
-	14	TRBV29-1	TRBJ2-5	-	TGCAGCGTTGAACCTGCAGAGGATCAAGAGACCCAGTACTTC	CSVEPAEDQETQYF
-	14	TRBV19	TRBJ2-1	-	TGTGCCAGTAGTATCTCTAGATCCTACAATGAGCAGTTCTTC	CASSISRSYNEQFF
-	11	TRBV6-4	TRBJ1-2	-	TGTGCCAGCAGTGACTCGGAGGGCTACACCTTC	CASSDSEGYTF
-	13	TRBV7-2	TRBJ1-2	-	TGTGCCATCAACAGTCGTCCCTCCTATGGCTACACCTTC	CAINSRPSYGYTF
-	15	TRBV6-2/TRBV6-3	TRBJ2-1	once	TGTGCCAGCAGCATGGGGCAGGGATCTTACAATGAGCAGTTCTTC	CASSMGQGSYNEQFF
-	15	TRBV5-4	TRBJ1-2	once	TGTGCCAGCAGCCCCGGGGTAGGAAATTACTATGGCTACACCTTC	CASSPGVGNYYGYTF
-	14	TRBV30	TRBJ2-3	-	TGTGCCGGAAAAAGCGGTTCTAGCACAGATACGCAGTATTTT	CAGKSGSSTDTQYF
-	13	TRBV6-5	TRBJ1-1	-	TGTGCCTGCCGCGGGGCGGTGAACACTGAAGCTTTCTTT	CACRGAVNTEAFF
TRBD1	15	TRBV5-1	TRBJ2-5	-	TGCGCCAGCAGCTTGGCCGGGACAGGGGAAGAGACCCAGTACTTC	CASSLAGTGEETQYF
-	15	TRBV9	TRBJ2-1	few	TGTGCCAGCAGGCCGCCGGGACTTGCCCCCAATGAGCAGTTCTTC	CASRPPGLAPNEQFF
-	15	TRBV5-5	TRBJ1-2	once	TGTGCCAGCAGCTTGGGGCAGGGTCGGGACTATGGCTACACCTTC	CASSLGQGRDYGYTF
-	13	TRBV3-1/TRBV3-2	TRBJ1-2	-	TGTGCCAGCAGCCAGCGTGCAAACTATGGCTACACCTTC	CASSQRANYGYTF
TRBD1	13	TRBV29-1	TRBJ1-2	-	TGCAGCGTCCAAGGGGGCGAACGCTATGGCTACACCTTC	CSVQGGERYGYTF
-	13	TRBV11-2	TRBJ1-4	few	TGTGCCAGCAGCCCCGACAGGCAAGAAAAACTGTTTTTT	CASSPDRQEKLFF
TRBD1	15	TRBV6-2/TRBV6-3	TRBJ1-3	-	TGTGCCAGCAGTTACTTGGGGACAGGAGGAAACACCATATATTTT	CASSYLGTGGNTIYF
-	15	TRBV7-2	TRBJ2-3	-	TGTGCCAGCAGCTTAGCCTTACTTAGCACAGATACGCAGTATTTT	CASSLALLSTDTQYF
-	13	TRBV6-5	TRBJ2-7	-	TGTGCCAGCAGCCGCAGTCGCTCCTACGAGCAGTACTTC	CASSRSRSYEQYF
-	16	TRBV5-1	TRBJ1-3	-	TGCGCCAGCAGCTTTGAACAGGTGGTGTCTGGAAACACCATATATTTT	CASSFEQVVSGNTIYF
TRBD1	14	TRBV18	TRBJ2-5	-	TGTGCCAGCTCACCTAGGACAGGGGGAGAGACCCAGTACTTC	CASSPRTGGETQYF
-	13	TRBV30	TRBJ2-3	-	TGTGCCTGGAGTGTACAGGCGACAGATACGCAGTATTTT	CAWSVQATDTQYF
TRBD2	17	TRBV4-2	TRBJ2-3	-	TGTGCCAGCAGCCAATATAGCGGGGGGTCCAGCACAGATACGCAGTATTTT	CASSQYSGGSSTDTQYF
TRBD1	15	TRBV14	TRBJ1-2	-	TGTGCCAGCAGCGGCATACAGGGGGCCATAGGTGGCTACACCTTC	CASSGIQGAIGGYTF
-	13	TRBV2	TRBJ2-7	-	TGTGCCAGCACCAGGGCGGGGAACTACGAGCAGTACTTC	CASTRAGNYEQYF
TRBD1	13	TRBV20-1	TRBJ2-7	-	TGCAGTGCTAGTGCAGGGGGCTCCTACGAGCAGTACTTC	CSASAGGSYEQYF
TRBD2	17	TRBV25-1	TRBJ2-3	-	TGTGCCAGCAGTGAATATCGGGCTAGCGGGGGTACAGATACGCAGTATTTT	CASSEYRASGGTDTQYF
-	14	TRBV19	TRBJ1-2	-	TGTGCCAGTAGTATCGCGAGGCAGAACTATGGCTACACCTTC	CASSIARQNYGYTF